What follows are 18 T cell receptor beta chains derived from one specimen sequenced in a study of post-analysis software for immune sequencing data. No antigen has been identified for these receptors. Tagging with unique molecular identifiers was a feature of the TCR beta cDNA libraries. One entry per CDR3 protein, called by TCRdb with MiXCR from the PCR reads. The repertoire holds hundreds of thousands of distinct CDR3 sequences, with roughly 27% as singletons. Study observations and caveats: TRBV5-6, TRBV5-1 and TRBV20-1 belonged to a set of about five TRBV segments that were more frequent in patients than controls.

The specimen sequenced was blood. These receptors all stem from a girl aged 10 to 17 with multiple sclerosis.

The J gene is TRBJ2-4, the V gene TRBV3-1; weak D call: TRBD2 (6 bases). The last part of the DNA fits TRBJ2-7 better; the J call may be wrong. This CDR3 spans 15 amino acids. Germline V gene sequence: CDR1 LGHDT, CDR2 YNNKEL (reference sequence). CDR3: CASSRGLGGSYEQYF. The CDR3 DNA is TGTGCCAGCAGCCGGGGACTCGGTGGCTCCTACGAGCAGTACTTC.

This clonotype was picked up a small number of times. The V gene is TRBV13, the J gene TRBJ2-1; 11 nucleotides agree with TRBD1. The CDR3 is 13 amino acids. Germline V CDR1 and CDR2: PRHDT, FYEKMQ (reference sequence). Trimming removed 10 bases from V and 3 bases from J; junction bases left unmatched: 2. CDR3 sequence: CANGTGGYNEQFF. The CDR3 nucleotides are TGTGCCAACGGGACAGGGGGCTACAATGAGCAGTTCTTC.

The rearrangement links TRBV6-2 or TRBV6-3 to TRBJ2-7, with D possibly TRBD2 on 6 matching bases. CDR3 length equals 11 residues. The V end was cut by 1 base, the J end by 12 bases, with 10 bases between. Germline V gene sequence: CDR1 MNHEY, CDR2 SVGEGT. Here the CDR3 reads CASSYFGGWYF. The CDR3 DNA is TGTGCCAGCAGTTACTTCGGGGGTTGGTACTTC.

This rearrangement joins TRBV4-1 to TRBJ1-2; maybe TRBD1 (6 bases). The germline gives CDR1 MGHRA, CDR2 YSYEKL. This CDR3 is 17 amino acids long. Trimming shortened V by 0 bases and J by 4 bases, and 18 bases separated the two germline ends. CDR3 region: CASSQEGGPGSPYGYTF. The CDR3 nucleotides read TGCGCCAGCAGCCAAGAGGGGGGCCCGGGATCCCCCTATGGCTACACCTTC.

This chain uses TRBV5-1 with TRBJ1-2, with D perhaps TRBD1 (6 bases). The CDR3 covers 15 residues. The germline CDR1 and CDR2 sequences are SGHRS and YFSETQ. The V end lost 3 bases, the J end lost 2 bases, and 14 bases lay between the germline ends. CDR3 coding DNA: TGCGCCAGCAGCTGGAGGCAGGGGCCAAACTATGGCTACACCTTC. The encoded protein is CASSWRQGPNYGYTF. The variable domain in full, completed from reference TRBV5-1 and TRBJ1-2, reads KAGVTQTPRYLIKTRGQQVTLSCSPISGHRSVSWYQQTPGQGLQFLFEYFSETQRNKGNFPGRFSGRQFSNSRSEMNVSTLELGDSALYLCASSWRQGPNYGYTFGSGTRLTVV.

The chain is built from TRBV5-1 and TRBJ2-3, with D maybe TRBD2 (6 bases). CDR3 length: 15 residues. The germline V gene encodes CDR1 SGHRS and CDR2 YFSETQ. V lost 4 bases, J lost 1 base, and 13 bases lay in between. As DNA, the CDR3 is TGCGCCAGCAGCCTCCGGACTACCGGCACAGATACGCAGTATTTT. Translated, it gives CASSLRTTGTDTQYF.

This sequence joins TRBV5-1 and TRBJ2-7, with D perhaps assigned TRBD1 or TRBD2 (5 bases each). Trimming removed 4 bases from V and 2 bases from J, with 13 bases in between. Germline V gives CDR1 SGHRS, CDR2 YFSETQ. This CDR3 spans 14 amino acids. The CDR3 nucleotides are TGCGCCAGCAGCCCCTGGGACCTCGCCTACGAGCAGTACTTC. It yields the protein CASSPWDLAYEQYF.

This clonotype was observed many times. CDR3 nucleotides: TGTGCCAGCAGCCCCGGGGGACAGGGCACAGATACGCAGTATTTT. This gives the protein CASSPGGQGTDTQYF. V is TRBV7-2 and J is TRBJ2-3; 8 nucleotides line up with TRBD1. This CDR3 is 15 amino acids long. Germline values: CDR1 SGHTA, CDR2 FQGNSA. After removal of 5 bases from V and 1 base from J, the junction contained 5 bases not matched to a gene. The variable domain in full, completed from reference TRBV7-2 and TRBJ2-3, reads GAGVSQSPSNKVTEKGKDVELRCDPISGHTALYWYRQSLGQGLEFLIYFQGNSAPDKSGLPSDRFSAERTGGSVSTLTIQRTQQEDSAVYLCASSPGGQGTDTQYFGPGTRLTVL.

The rearrangement uses TRBV5-1 and TRBJ2-2; TRBD1 matches at 8 bases. Unmatched junction bases numbered 1, after V lost 0 bases and J lost 3 bases. This CDR3 has 15 amino acids. CDR1 SGHRS and CDR2 YFSETQ come from the germline V gene. CDR3 protein: CASSLADRDTGELFF. The CDR3, as DNA: TGCGCCAGCAGCTTGGCGGACAGGGACACCGGGGAGCTGTTTTTT.

V gene TRBV15 combines with J gene TRBJ2-1; 7 bases agree with TRBD1. Germline CDR1 and CDR2: LNHNV and YYDKDF (reference sequence). Trimming cost V 0 bases and J 12 bases; bases outside gene matches: 11. The CDR3 sequence is 15 residues long. CDR3 amino acids: CATSRDVRQGAMQFF. Written as DNA, the CDR3 is TGTGCCACCAGCAGAGATGTGAGACAGGGCGCAATGCAGTTCTTC.

The V and J genes are TRBV20-1 and TRBJ2-7, with 7 bases matching TRBD1. The CDR3 runs to 14 residues. The V gene's germline CDR1 is DFQATT and CDR2 SNEGSKA (reference sequence). J was trimmed by 3 bases and V by 6 bases; bases with no gene match: 11. The CDR3, as DNA: TGCAGTGCCAAAGGCCGGGACAGCAGCTACGAGCAGTACTTC. Protein sequence: CSAKGRDSSYEQYF.

The chain uses TRBV25-1 and TRBJ2-1; D could derive from TRBD1 or TRBD2 (6 bases each). V lost 5 bases to trimming and J lost 1 base, with 15 bases between them. This CDR3 region has 16 residues. Germline V gives CDR1 MGHDK, CDR2 SYGVNS. The CDR3 loop is CASSQRGALSYNEQFF. As DNA, the CDR3 is TGTGCCAGCAGTCAAAGGGGGGCCCTGTCCTACAATGAGCAGTTCTTC.

Only a few counts were recorded for this clonotype. This chain uses TRBV5-1 with TRBJ2-3; no firm D call. This CDR3 region has 16 residues. Germline assignment: CDR1 SGHRS and CDR2 YFSETQ. V dropped 0 bases and J dropped 0 bases, with 11 bases sitting between them. The DNA of the CDR3 is TGCGCCAGCAGCTTGGGCGGCCAGACTAGCACAGATACGCAGTATTTT. Encoded protein: CASSLGGQTSTDTQYF.

The V and J genes are TRBV12-3 or TRBV12-4 and TRBJ1-4; D is possibly TRBD1 (6 bases). The CDR3 length is 13 residues. V was trimmed by 2 bases and J by 7 bases, leaving 8 bases between them. The CDR3 DNA reads TGTGCCAGCAGTTTACAACAGGGTGAAAAACTGTTTTTT. Translating gives CASSLQQGEKLFF.

The CDR3 sequence is CASSLLSARGSYKQYF. CDR3 nucleotide sequence: TGTGCCAGCAGTTTATTGTCGGCTCGAGGGTCCTACAAGCAGTACTTC. The rearrangement links TRBV28 to TRBJ2-5, with D tentatively TRBD2 (5 bases). CDR1 and CDR2 from the germline V gene are MDHEN and SYDVKM. The CDR3 consists of 16 residues. V was cut by 1 base and J by 11 bases, with 23 bases left in between. Full variable domain (outside the CDR3, taken from reference TRBV28 and TRBJ2-5): DVKVTQSSRYLVKRTGEKVFLECVQDMDHENMFWYRQDPGLGLRLIYFSYDVKMKEKGDIPEGYSVSREKKERFSLILESASTNQTSMYLCASSLLSARGSYKQYFGPGTRLLVL.

This clonotype was found a few times. CDR3 residues: CASSLTEVWLQETQYF. The CDR3 DNA reads as TGTGCCAGCAGCTTGACAGAGGTTTGGTTGCAAGAGACCCAGTACTTC. This sequence joins TRBV7-2 and TRBJ2-5, with a weak D call TRBD1 (5 bases). The CDR3 sequence is 16 residues long. In germline, CDR1 is SGHTA, CDR2 FQGNSA. Deletions cut 3 bases from V and 2 bases from J, with 16 bases between.

V usage is TRBV7-9 and J usage is TRBJ1-4; D possibly corresponds to TRBD1 (5 bases). This CDR3 comprises 15 residues. V was shortened by 5 bases and J by 7 bases, with 17 bases between the two germline ends. CDR1 SEHNR and CDR2 FQNEAQ come from the germline V gene (reference sequence). CDR3 sequence: CASSQEGKLREKLFF. Here the CDR3 DNA reads TGTGCCAGCAGCCAGGAGGGGAAACTTCGTGAAAAACTGTTTTTT.

The chain recombines TRBV7-2 with TRBJ2-4; D remains ambiguous. The tail of the sequence fits TRBJ2-7 better, so the J call may be wrong. The length of the CDR3 is 15 residues. The germline V gene encodes CDR1 SGHTA and CDR2 FQGNSA. DNA of the CDR3: TGTGCCAGCAGCCCGCCCCGACCGTTTCCCTACGAGCAGTACTTC. This encodes CASSPPRPFPYEQYF.